These 7 T cell receptor beta chains share one sample of origin, sequenced in a study of T cell repertoires in cytomegalovirus infection. TCRdb re-called the reads with MiXCR, one entry per CDR3 protein. The data hold about 680,000 distinct CDR3 sequences, with 24% observed a single time. The material sequenced was CD8+ T cells from PBMCs. These receptors came from a human donor in good health (CMV status not recorded). Some clones in this sample may be carry-over from other donors' samples.

At least ten counts were recorded for this clonotype. The chain joins TRBV7-9 to TRBJ1-1; D call uncertain. From germline, CDR1 is SEHNR and CDR2 FQNEAQ (reference sequence). The CDR3 loop spans 13 amino acids. The V end was cut by 0 bases, the J end by 3 bases, with 5 bases between. The CDR3 protein is CASSLAVHTEAFF. The CDR3 DNA follows: TGTGCCAGCAGCTTAGCGGTCCACACTGAAGCTTTCTTT.

V gene TRBV10-3 combines with J gene TRBJ2-3; D uncertain. Germline V CDR1 and CDR2: ENHRY, SYGVKD. The CDR3 extends over 16 amino acids. V shed 6 bases and J shed 0 bases, with 16 bases lying between them. CDR3 amino acids: CAIRDPDTLSTDTQYF. CDR3 DNA: TGTGCCATCAGGGACCCTGACACTCTGAGCACAGATACGCAGTATTTT.

The chain links TRBV5-4 to TRBJ2-1, with 8 nucleotides matching TRBD2. CDR1 SGHNT and CDR2 YYREEE come from the germline V gene (reference sequence). The CDR3 has 16 amino acids. Germline trimming cut 7 bases from V and 0 bases from J; bases unmatched to any gene: 9. CDR3 coding DNA: TGTGCCAGCCAGGCGACAAGCGGGGGCTCCTACAATGAGCAGTTCTTC. It specifies CASQATSGGSYNEQFF.

This clonotype was found a few times. This chain links TRBV14 with TRBJ1-6; D unresolved. The CDR3 is 13 amino acids. V was pared by 0 bases and J by 9 bases, with 6 bases between. CDR1 SGHDN and CDR2 FVKESK come from the germline V gene. Here the CDR3 DNA reads TGTGCCAGCAGCCAAGATCTCCTTTCACCCCTCCACTTT. This gives the protein CASSQDLLSPLHF.

V usage is TRBV7-4 and J usage is TRBJ2-3; D tentatively reads TRBD1 or TRBD2 (5 bases each). V lost 1 base and J lost 1, with 9 bases in between. The V gene's germline CDR1 is SGHVT and CDR2 SQSDAQ. This CDR3 has 15 amino acids. The CDR3 spells CASSLGGPRTDTQYF. The CDR3, as DNA: TGTGCCAGCAGCTTAGGGGGACCACGCACAGATACGCAGTATTTT.

V usage is TRBV19 and J usage is TRBJ1-1; D gene ambiguous. Trimming cost V 2 bases and J 2 bases, with 9 bases left between them. CDR1 LNHDA and CDR2 SQIVND come from the germline V gene (reference sequence). The CDR3 totals 14 residues. The CDR3 DNA is TGTGCCAGTAGTATAAGTGGGGTTAACACTGAAGCTTTCTTT. Its protein product is CASSISGVNTEAFF.

This clonotype came up a few times. The V and J genes are TRBV5-4 and TRBJ2-5, with D perhaps TRBD1 (5 bases). This CDR3 contains 17 residues. Per the germline V gene, CDR1 is SGHNT and CDR2 is YYREEE (reference sequence). V dropped 4 bases and J dropped 3 bases, with 22 bases sitting between them. CDR3 residues: CASSHPAQTVSEETQYF. For the CDR3, the DNA is TGTGCCAGCAGCCACCCTGCCCAGACAGTGTCGGAAGAGACCCAGTACTTC.